The clone carrying this T cell receptor beta chain was seen a handful of times. Building of the TCR beta libraries involved iRepertoire HTBI primers and Arm-PCR of CDR3 regions. A single record per CDR3 protein comes from TCRdb applying MiXCR to the multiplex PCR reads. The data contain hundreds of thousands of distinct CDR3 sequences, roughly 16% of them singletons. J lost 7 bases, V lost 6 bases, and 8 bases had no gene match. Germline lookup yields CDR1 MDHEN and CDR2 SYDVKM. This CDR3 region has 15 residues. The data were taken from a study of regulatory T cells in long-lasting Graves disease. The time point denotes: newly diagnosed GD, antithyroid drugs for less than 3 months. PBMCs provided the RNA from which the TCR library was made. The sample also formed part of further work on T cells in Graves' hyperthyroidism and ophthalmopathy.

The sequencing here drew on peripheral blood mononuclear cells (PBMCs), taken at new diagnosis, from a patient treated with antithyroid drugs. The chain employs TRBV28 and TRBJ1-5, with 11 positions matching TRBD1. The receptor was derived from a woman in her 30s with Graves disease. CDR3 in amino acids: CASRAEGTGGQPQHF. The CDR3 DNA is TGTGCCAGCAGGGCCGAGGGGACAGGGGGGCAGCCCCAGCATTTT.